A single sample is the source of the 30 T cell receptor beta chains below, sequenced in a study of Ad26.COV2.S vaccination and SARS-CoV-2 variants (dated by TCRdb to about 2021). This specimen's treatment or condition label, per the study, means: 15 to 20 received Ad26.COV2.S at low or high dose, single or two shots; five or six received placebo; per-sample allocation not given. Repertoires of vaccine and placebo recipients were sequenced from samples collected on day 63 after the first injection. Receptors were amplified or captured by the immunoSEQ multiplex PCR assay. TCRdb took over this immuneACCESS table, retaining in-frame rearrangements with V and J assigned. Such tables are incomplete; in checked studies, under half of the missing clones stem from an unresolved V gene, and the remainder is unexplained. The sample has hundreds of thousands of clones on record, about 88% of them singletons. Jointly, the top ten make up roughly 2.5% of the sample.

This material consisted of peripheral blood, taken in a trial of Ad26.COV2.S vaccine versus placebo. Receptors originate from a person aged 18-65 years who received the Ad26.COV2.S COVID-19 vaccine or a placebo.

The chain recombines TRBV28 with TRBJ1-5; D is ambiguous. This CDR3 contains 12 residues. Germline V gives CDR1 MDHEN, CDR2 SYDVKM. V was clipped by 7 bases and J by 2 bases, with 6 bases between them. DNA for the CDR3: TGTGCCAGCACATGGGGCAATCAGCCCCAGCATTTT. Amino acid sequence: CASTWGNQPQHF.

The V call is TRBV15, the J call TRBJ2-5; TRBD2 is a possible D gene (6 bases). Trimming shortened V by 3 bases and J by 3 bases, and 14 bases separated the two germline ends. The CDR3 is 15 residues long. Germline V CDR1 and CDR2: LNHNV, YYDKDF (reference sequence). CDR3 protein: CATSRERASEETQYF. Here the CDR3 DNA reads TGTGCCACCAGCAGGGAGAGGGCTAGCGAAGAGACCCAGTACTTC.

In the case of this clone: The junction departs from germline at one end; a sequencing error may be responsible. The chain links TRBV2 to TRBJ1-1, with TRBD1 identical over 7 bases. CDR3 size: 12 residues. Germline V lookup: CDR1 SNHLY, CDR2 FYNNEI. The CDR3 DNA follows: TGTGCCAGCACCAGACAGGGCTTATTGGGTCTCTTT. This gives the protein CASTRQGLLGLF.

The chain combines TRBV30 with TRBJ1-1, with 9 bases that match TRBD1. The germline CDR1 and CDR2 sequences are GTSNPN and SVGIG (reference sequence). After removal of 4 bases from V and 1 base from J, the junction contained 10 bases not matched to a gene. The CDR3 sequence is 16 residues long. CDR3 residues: CAWKTWTGAPNTEAFF. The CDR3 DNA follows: TGTGCCTGGAAGACCTGGACAGGGGCCCCGAACACTGAAGCTTTCTTT. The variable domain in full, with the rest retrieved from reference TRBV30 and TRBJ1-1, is SQTIHQWPATLVQPVGSPLSLECTVEGTSNPNLYWYRQAAGRGLQLLFYSVGIGQISSEVPQNLSASRPQDRQFILSSKKLLLSDSGFYLCAWKTWTGAPNTEAFFGQGTRLTVV.

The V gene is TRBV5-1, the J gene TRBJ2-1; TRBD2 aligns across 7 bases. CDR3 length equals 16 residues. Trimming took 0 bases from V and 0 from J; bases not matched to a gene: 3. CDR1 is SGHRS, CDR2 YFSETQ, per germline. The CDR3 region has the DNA TGCGCCAGCAGCTTGGTTACTAGCGCCTCCTACAATGAGCAGTTCTTC. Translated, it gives CASSLVTSASYNEQFF.

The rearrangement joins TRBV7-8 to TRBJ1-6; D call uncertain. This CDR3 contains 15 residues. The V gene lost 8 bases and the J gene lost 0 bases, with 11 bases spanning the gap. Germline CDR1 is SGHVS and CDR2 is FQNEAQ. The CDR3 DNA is TGTGCCAGCGTTGGACGGAGCTCCTATAATTCACCCCTCCACTTT. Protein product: CASVGRSSYNSPLHF. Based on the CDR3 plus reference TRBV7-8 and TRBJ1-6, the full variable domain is GAGVSQSPRYKVAKRGQDVALRCDPISGHVSLFWYQQALGQGPEFLTYFQNEAQLDKSGLPSDRFFAERPEGSVSTLKIQRTQQEDSAVYLCASVGRSSYNSPLHFGNGTRLTVT.

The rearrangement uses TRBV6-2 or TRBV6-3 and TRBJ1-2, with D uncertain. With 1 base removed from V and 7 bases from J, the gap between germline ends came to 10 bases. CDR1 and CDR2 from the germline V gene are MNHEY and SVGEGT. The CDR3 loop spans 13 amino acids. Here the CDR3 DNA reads TGTGCCAGCAGTTACTATCGAGGGCCTGGCTACACCTTC. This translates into CASSYYRGPGYTF.

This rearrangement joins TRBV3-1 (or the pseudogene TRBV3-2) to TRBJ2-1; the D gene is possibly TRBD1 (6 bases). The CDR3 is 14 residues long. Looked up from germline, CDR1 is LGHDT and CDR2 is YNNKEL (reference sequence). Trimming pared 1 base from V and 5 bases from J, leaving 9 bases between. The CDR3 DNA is TGTGCCAGCAGCCAAGTGGGGGCACACAATGAGCAGTTCTTC. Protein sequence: CASSQVGAHNEQFF.

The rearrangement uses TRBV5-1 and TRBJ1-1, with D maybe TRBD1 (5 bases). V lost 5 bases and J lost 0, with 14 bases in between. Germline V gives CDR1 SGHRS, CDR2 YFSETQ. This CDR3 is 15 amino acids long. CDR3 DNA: TGCGCCAGCAGACTAACACTGGGGCTGAACACTGAAGCTTTCTTT. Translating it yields CASRLTLGLNTEAFF.

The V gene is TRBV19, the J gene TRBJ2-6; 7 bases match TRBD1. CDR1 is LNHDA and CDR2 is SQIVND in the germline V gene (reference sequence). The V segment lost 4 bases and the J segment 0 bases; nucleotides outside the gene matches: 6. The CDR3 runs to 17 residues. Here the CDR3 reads CASSRTGHGSGANVLTF. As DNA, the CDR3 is TGTGCCAGTAGTAGGACAGGACATGGCTCTGGGGCCAACGTCCTGACTTTC.

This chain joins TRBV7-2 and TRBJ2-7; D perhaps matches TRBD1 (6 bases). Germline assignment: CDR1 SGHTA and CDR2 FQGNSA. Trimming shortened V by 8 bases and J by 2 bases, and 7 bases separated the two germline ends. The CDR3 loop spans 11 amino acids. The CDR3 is CASGGPYEQYF. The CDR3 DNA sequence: TGTGCCAGCGGGGGCCCCTACGAGCAGTACTTC.

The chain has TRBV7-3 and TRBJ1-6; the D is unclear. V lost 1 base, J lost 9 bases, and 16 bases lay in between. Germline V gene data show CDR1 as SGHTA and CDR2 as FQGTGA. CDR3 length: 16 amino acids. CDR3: CASSLKAASPSSPLHF. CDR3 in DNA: TGTGCCAGCAGCTTAAAAGCCGCATCCCCCTCTTCACCCCTCCACTTT.

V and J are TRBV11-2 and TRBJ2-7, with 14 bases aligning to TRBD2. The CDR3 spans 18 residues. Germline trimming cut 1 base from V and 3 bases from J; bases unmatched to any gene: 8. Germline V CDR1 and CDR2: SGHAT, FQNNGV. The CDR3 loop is CASSLALMTSGGDYEQYF. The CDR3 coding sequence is TGTGCCAGCAGCTTAGCCCTAATGACTAGCGGGGGGGACTACGAGCAGTACTTC.

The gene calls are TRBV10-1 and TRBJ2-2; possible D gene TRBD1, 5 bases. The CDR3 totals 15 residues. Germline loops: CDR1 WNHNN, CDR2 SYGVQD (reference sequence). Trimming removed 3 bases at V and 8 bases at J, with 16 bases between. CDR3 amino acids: CASSDQTWGSGELFF. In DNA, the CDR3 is TGCGCCAGCAGTGACCAGACCTGGGGCTCGGGGGAGCTGTTTTTT.

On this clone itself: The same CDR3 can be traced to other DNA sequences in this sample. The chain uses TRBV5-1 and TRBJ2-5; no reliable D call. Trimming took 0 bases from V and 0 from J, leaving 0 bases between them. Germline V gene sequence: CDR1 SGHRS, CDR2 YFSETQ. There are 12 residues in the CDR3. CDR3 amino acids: CASSLDQETQYF. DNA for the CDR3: TGCGCCAGCAGCTTGGACCAAGAGACCCAGTACTTC.

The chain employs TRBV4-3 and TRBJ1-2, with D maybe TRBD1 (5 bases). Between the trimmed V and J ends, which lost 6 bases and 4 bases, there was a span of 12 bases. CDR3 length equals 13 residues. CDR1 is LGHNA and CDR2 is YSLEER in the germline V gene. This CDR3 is CASSGAGTYGYTF. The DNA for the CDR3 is TGCGCCAGCAGTGGGGCAGGGACCTATGGCTACACCTTC.

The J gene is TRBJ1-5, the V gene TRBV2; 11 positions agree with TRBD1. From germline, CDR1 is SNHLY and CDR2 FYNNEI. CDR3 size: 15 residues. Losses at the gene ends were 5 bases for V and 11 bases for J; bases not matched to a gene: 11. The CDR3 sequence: CASSRDRGGLGAQHF. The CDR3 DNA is TGTGCCAGCAGTCGGGACAGGGGGGGATTAGGAGCCCAGCATTTT.

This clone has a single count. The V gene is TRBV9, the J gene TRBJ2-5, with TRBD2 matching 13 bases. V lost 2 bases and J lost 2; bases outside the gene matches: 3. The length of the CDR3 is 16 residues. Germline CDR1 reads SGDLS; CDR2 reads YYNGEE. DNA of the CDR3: TGTGCCAGCAGCGTTCGGACTAGCGGGGGACAAGAGACCCAGTACTTC. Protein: CASSVRTSGGQETQYF.

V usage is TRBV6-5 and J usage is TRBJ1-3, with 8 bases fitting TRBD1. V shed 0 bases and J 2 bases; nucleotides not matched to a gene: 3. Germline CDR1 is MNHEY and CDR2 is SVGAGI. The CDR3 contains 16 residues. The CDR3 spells CASSYSIRGPGNTIYF. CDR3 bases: TGTGCCAGCAGTTACTCGATCAGGGGGCCTGGAAACACCATATATTTT.

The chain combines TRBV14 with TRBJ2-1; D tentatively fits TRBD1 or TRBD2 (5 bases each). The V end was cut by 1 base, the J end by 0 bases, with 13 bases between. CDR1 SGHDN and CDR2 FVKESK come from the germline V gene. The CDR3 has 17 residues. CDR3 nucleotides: TGTGCCAGCAGCCAAGGATGGGACGGGTTCTCCTACAATGAGCAGTTCTTC. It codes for CASSQGWDGFSYNEQFF.

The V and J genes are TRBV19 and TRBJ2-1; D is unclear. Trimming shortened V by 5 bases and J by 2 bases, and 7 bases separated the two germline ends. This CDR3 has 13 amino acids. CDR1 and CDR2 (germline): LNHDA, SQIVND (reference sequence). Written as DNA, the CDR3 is TGTGCCAGTAGTCCTACCACCTACAATGAGCAGTTCTTC. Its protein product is CASSPTTYNEQFF.

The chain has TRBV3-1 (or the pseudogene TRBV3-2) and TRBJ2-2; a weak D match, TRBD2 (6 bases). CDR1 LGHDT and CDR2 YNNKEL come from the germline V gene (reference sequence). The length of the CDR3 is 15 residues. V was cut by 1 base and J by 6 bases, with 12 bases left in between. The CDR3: CASSQAFGGPGELFF. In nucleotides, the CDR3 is TGTGCCAGCAGCCAAGCGTTCGGGGGACCCGGGGAGCTGTTTTTT.

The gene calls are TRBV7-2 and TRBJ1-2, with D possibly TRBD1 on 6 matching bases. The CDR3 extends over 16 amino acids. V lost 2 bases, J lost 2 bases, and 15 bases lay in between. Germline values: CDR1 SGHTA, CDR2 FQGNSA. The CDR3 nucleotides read TGTGCCAGCAGCTTAACGAACCCAGACAGGAACTATGGCTACACCTTC. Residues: CASSLTNPDRNYGYTF.

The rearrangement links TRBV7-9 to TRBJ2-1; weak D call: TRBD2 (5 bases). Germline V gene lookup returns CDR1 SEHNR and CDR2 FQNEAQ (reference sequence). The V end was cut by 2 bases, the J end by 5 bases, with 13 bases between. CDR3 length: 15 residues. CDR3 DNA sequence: TGTGCCAGCAGCTTAAGCCTAGCCGGGAACAATGAGCAGTTCTTC. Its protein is CASSLSLAGNNEQFF.

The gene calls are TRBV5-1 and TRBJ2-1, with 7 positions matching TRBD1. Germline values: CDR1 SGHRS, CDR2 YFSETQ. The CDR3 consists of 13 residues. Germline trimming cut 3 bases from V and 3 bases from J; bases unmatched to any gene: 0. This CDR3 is CASSWDSYNEQFF. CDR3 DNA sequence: TGCGCCAGCAGCTGGGACAGCTACAATGAGCAGTTCTTC.

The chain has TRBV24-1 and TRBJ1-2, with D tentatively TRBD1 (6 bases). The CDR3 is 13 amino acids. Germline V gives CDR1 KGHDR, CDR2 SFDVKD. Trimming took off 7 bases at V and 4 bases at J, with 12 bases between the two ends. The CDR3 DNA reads TGTGCCACCAGGCGGGGACATGGCTATGGCTACACCTTC. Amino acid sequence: CATRRGHGYGYTF.

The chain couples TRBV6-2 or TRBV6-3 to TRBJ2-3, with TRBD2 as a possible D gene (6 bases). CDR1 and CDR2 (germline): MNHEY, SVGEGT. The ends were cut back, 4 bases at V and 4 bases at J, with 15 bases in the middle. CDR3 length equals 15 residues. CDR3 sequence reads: CASSWPQGGSDTQYF. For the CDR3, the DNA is TGTGCCAGCAGTTGGCCCCAGGGAGGATCAGATACGCAGTATTTT.

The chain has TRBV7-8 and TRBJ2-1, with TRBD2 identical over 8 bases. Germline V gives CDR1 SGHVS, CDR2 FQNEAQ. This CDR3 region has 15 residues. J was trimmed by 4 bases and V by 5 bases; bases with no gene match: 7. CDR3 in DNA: TGTGCCAGCAGCCCCGTCGGGAGGGCGTACAATGAGCAGTTCTTC. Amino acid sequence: CASSPVGRAYNEQFF.

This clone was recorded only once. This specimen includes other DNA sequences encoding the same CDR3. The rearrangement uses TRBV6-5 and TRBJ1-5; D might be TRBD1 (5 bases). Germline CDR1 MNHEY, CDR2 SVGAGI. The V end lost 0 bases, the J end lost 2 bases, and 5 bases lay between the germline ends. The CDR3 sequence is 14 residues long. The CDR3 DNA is TGTGCCAGCAGTTACTCAGGGGGCAATCAGCCCCAGCATTTT. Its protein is CASSYSGGNQPQHF.

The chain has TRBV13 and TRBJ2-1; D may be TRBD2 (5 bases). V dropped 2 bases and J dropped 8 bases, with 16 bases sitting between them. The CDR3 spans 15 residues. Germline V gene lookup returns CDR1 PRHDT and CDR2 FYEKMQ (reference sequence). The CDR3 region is CASSLRNRGSDEQFF. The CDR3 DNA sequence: TGTGCCAGCAGCTTACGGAATCGGGGTTCGGATGAGCAGTTCTTC.